Listed below are T cell receptor beta chains from one sample, sequenced in a study of cytomegalovirus exposure and HLA in healthy donors. Assay used: immunoSEQ multiplex PCR; TCRdb lists only in-frame clones, some missing. The sample contains some 99,000 clones, over 65% of which appear only once. Sequenced material: PBMCs. Receptors were obtained from a male donor in good health and CMV-seronegative. The CDR3 runs from the conserved cysteine through the conserved F or W. A D gene is named only where the DNA matches it firmly. The listing skips clone size in some rows; elsewhere it reads once, few, many or a size class.

j_gene: TRBJ1-5; d_gene: -; v_gene: TRBV30; abundance: -; CDR3nt: TGTGCCTGCCAGGACACCCATAGCAATCAGCCCCAGCATTTT; CDR3aa: CACQDTHSNQPQHF
j_gene: TRBJ2-5; d_gene: -; v_gene: TRBV30; abundance: -; CDR3nt: TGTGCCTGTCAGGGGCAAGAGACCCAGTACTTC; CDR3aa: CACQGQETQYF
j_gene: TRBJ2-1; d_gene: -; v_gene: TRBV29-1; abundance: -; CDR3nt: TGCAGCGTTGGTACCGGGACAACGTCCTACAATGAGCAGTTCTTC; CDR3aa: CSVGTGTTSYNEQFF
j_gene: TRBJ1-2; d_gene: -; v_gene: TRBV15; abundance: -; CDR3nt: TGTGCCACCAGCAGGGCTCCGGGACATAACGATGGCTACACCTTC; CDR3aa: CATSRAPGHNDGYTF
j_gene: TRBJ2-6; d_gene: -; v_gene: TRBV5-8; abundance: -; CDR3nt: TGTGCCAGCAGCACGCAATTAGCGTCTGGGGCCAACGTCCTGACTTTC; CDR3aa: CASSTQLASGANVLTF
j_gene: TRBJ1-1; d_gene: TRBD1; v_gene: TRBV6-5; abundance: -; CDR3nt: TGTGCCAGCAGTTACCCGACAGGGCAGAACACTGAAGCTTTCTTT; CDR3aa: CASSYPTGQNTEAFF
j_gene: TRBJ2-7; d_gene: TRBD2; v_gene: TRBV15; abundance: -; CDR3nt: TGTGCCACCAGCAGCGGGTATGCGGGAGGGCCCTACGAGCAGTACTTC; CDR3aa: CATSSGYAGGPYEQYF
j_gene: TRBJ2-5; d_gene: TRBD1; v_gene: TRBV7-3; abundance: -; CDR3nt: TGTGCCAGCAGCACCGGGACAGGGGTCCAAGAGACCCAGTACTTC; CDR3aa: CASSTGTGVQETQYF
j_gene: TRBJ1-4; d_gene: -; v_gene: TRBV25-1; abundance: -; CDR3nt: TGTGCCAGCAGTGAACGGGAAAAGATTAATGAAAAACTGTTTTTT; CDR3aa: CASSEREKINEKLFF
j_gene: TRBJ1-1; d_gene: -; v_gene: TRBV29-1; abundance: -; CDR3nt: TGCAGCGTTGGCTTTGGGGGGAGGACTGAAGCTTTCTTT; CDR3aa: CSVGFGGRTEAFF
j_gene: TRBJ2-1; d_gene: -; v_gene: TRBV6-1; abundance: once; CDR3nt: TGTGCCAGCAGTGAAGTACTACGGGAGCGGTACAATGAGCAGTTCTTC; CDR3aa: CASSEVLRERYNEQFF
j_gene: TRBJ1-1; d_gene: TRBD1; v_gene: TRBV7-9; abundance: -; CDR3nt: TGTGCCAGCAGCTTAGAAGAGGGGGCCCAAGGCAAAGGTTTCTTT; CDR3aa: CASSLEEGAQGKGFF
j_gene: TRBJ2-1; d_gene: TRBD1; v_gene: TRBV6-6; abundance: -; CDR3nt: TGTGCCAGCAGGCCGGGACAGGGTCCCAATGAGCAGTTCTTC; CDR3aa: CASRPGQGPNEQFF
j_gene: TRBJ2-4; d_gene: -; v_gene: TRBV6-5; abundance: -; CDR3nt: TGTGCCAGCAGAGGCGTAGCGAACATTCAGTACTTC; CDR3aa: CASRGVANIQYF
j_gene: TRBJ2-7; d_gene: -; v_gene: TRBV10-3; abundance: -; CDR3nt: TGTGCCATCAATCGGCAGGGCGGTGGCGAGCAGTACTTC; CDR3aa: CAINRQGGGEQYF
j_gene: TRBJ1-4; d_gene: -; v_gene: TRBV19; abundance: few; CDR3nt: TGTGCCAGTAGCCCCAGCCGGGATCCAGTTGGTGAAAAACTGTTTTTT; CDR3aa: CASSPSRDPVGEKLFF
j_gene: TRBJ2-2; d_gene: TRBD2; v_gene: TRBV27; abundance: -; CDR3nt: TGTGCCAGCAGTTTTTGGCTAGCGGGAGGAGGAATGGGTCGCGGGGAGCTGTTTTTT; CDR3aa: CASSFWLAGGGMGRGELFF
j_gene: TRBJ2-7; d_gene: TRBD1; v_gene: TRBV30; abundance: -; CDR3nt: TGTGCCTGTAACCCGGGGACAGGGAGACACGAGCAGTACTTC; CDR3aa: CACNPGTGRHEQYF
j_gene: TRBJ2-7; d_gene: TRBD2; v_gene: TRBV10-1; abundance: -; CDR3nt: TGCGCCACCCCGATCGGGGGGGGATCCTACGAGCAGTACTTC; CDR3aa: CATPIGGGSYEQYF
j_gene: TRBJ2-1; d_gene: -; v_gene: TRBV12-5; abundance: -; CDR3nt: TGTGCTAGTGGACCCCTCACGGACAATGAGCAGTTCTTC; CDR3aa: CASGPLTDNEQFF
j_gene: TRBJ1-1; d_gene: -; v_gene: TRBV28; abundance: -; CDR3nt: TGTGCCAGCAGATCCACTCACGAGAACACTGAAGCTTTCTTT; CDR3aa: CASRSTHENTEAFF
j_gene: TRBJ2-7; d_gene: TRBD1; v_gene: TRBV30; abundance: -; CDR3nt: TGTGCCTGGGCCAGGGACAGCTCCTACGAGCAGTACTTC; CDR3aa: CAWARDSSYEQYF
j_gene: TRBJ1-2; d_gene: -; v_gene: TRBV6-5; abundance: few; CDR3nt: TGTGCCAGCAGTTACCGCTTGGAAAGGGGAGGGTGGCACTTC; CDR3aa: CASSYRLERGGWHF
j_gene: TRBJ2-7; d_gene: TRBD2; v_gene: TRBV5-1; abundance: -; CDR3nt: TGCGCCAGCAGCTCCGGACTAGCGGGATATAGTAAGCAGTACTTC; CDR3aa: CASSSGLAGYSKQYF
j_gene: TRBJ2-1; d_gene: TRBD2; v_gene: TRBV7-8; abundance: -; CDR3nt: TGTGCCAGCAGCTTCGGCACTAGCGGGCAAAGCTCCTACAATGAGCAGTTCTTC; CDR3aa: CASSFGTSGQSSYNEQFF
j_gene: TRBJ2-1; d_gene: TRBD2; v_gene: TRBV2; abundance: -; CDR3nt: TGTGCCAGCAGTTCCACGGCGGGAGCTCTTTCCAATGAGCAGTTCTTC; CDR3aa: CASSSTAGALSNEQFF
j_gene: TRBJ2-7; d_gene: -; v_gene: TRBV4-1; abundance: -; CDR3nt: TGCGCCAGCAGCCAAGAGTTTACCTACGAGCAGTACTTC; CDR3aa: CASSQEFTYEQYF
j_gene: TRBJ2-1; d_gene: -; v_gene: TRBV7-9; abundance: -; CDR3nt: TGTGCCAGCAGCTTACTGGCGGGCAGCTCCTACAATGAGCAGTTCTTC; CDR3aa: CASSLLAGSSYNEQFF
j_gene: TRBJ2-3; d_gene: TRBD1; v_gene: TRBV5-4; abundance: -; CDR3nt: TGTGCCAGCAGCTTGCGACAGGGGATCGATACGCAGTATTTT; CDR3aa: CASSLRQGIDTQYF
j_gene: TRBJ2-4; d_gene: -; v_gene: TRBV6-6; abundance: -; CDR3nt: TGTGCCAGCAGTAAGCTTGACATCATCGACATTCAGTACTTC; CDR3aa: CASSKLDIIDIQYF
j_gene: TRBJ2-7; d_gene: TRBD2; v_gene: TRBV5-4; abundance: -; CDR3nt: TGTGCCAGCAGCTTCTTCGGGAGGTTATACGAGCAGTACTTC; CDR3aa: CASSFFGRLYEQYF
j_gene: TRBJ1-2; d_gene: -; v_gene: TRBV29-1; abundance: -; CDR3nt: TGCAGCGCCGGAGGGCCGCGGGGCTACACCTTC; CDR3aa: CSAGGPRGYTF
j_gene: TRBJ1-4; d_gene: -; v_gene: TRBV27; abundance: -; CDR3nt: TGTGCCAGCAGTTTATCCGCGTTGATGGGGGGTGAAAAACTGTTTTTT; CDR3aa: CASSLSALMGGEKLFF
j_gene: TRBJ1-1; d_gene: -; v_gene: TRBV6-5; abundance: -; CDR3nt: TGTGCCAGCAGCCCCGTCGGGGGGAACACTGAAGCTTTCTTT; CDR3aa: CASSPVGGNTEAFF
j_gene: TRBJ1-1; d_gene: TRBD1; v_gene: TRBV18; abundance: few; CDR3nt: TGTGCCAGCTCACCCTTTGGACAGGAAAACACTGAAGCTTTCTTT; CDR3aa: CASSPFGQENTEAFF
j_gene: TRBJ2-3; d_gene: -; v_gene: TRBV29-1; abundance: -; CDR3nt: TGCAGCGTTGATAAGACGTCAGGGGCAGATACGCAGTATTTT; CDR3aa: CSVDKTSGADTQYF
j_gene: TRBJ2-7; d_gene: TRBD2; v_gene: TRBV30; abundance: -; CDR3nt: TGTGCCTGGAGTGCCATTCGTAATTTGGCTAGCGGGAGGGTCAGCACCTACGAGCAGTACTTC; CDR3aa: CAWSAIRNLASGRVSTYEQYF
j_gene: TRBJ2-7; d_gene: TRBD2; v_gene: TRBV9; abundance: -; CDR3nt: TGTGCCAGCAGCGTAAGGGCTAGCGGGGGTACCTACGAGCAGTACTTC; CDR3aa: CASSVRASGGTYEQYF
j_gene: TRBJ1-4; d_gene: TRBD1; v_gene: TRBV5-4; abundance: -; CDR3nt: TGTGCCAGCAGCGTGGACAGGGTTGGTGAAAAACTGTTTTTT; CDR3aa: CASSVDRVGEKLFF
j_gene: TRBJ1-5; d_gene: -; v_gene: TRBV7-2; abundance: once; CDR3nt: TGTGCCAGCAGCTCGAATAGGGGGCAGCCCCAGCATTTT; CDR3aa: CASSSNRGQPQHF
j_gene: TRBJ1-1; d_gene: TRBD1; v_gene: TRBV6-1; abundance: -; CDR3nt: TGTGCCAGCAGGTCCGGGACAGGGGGAACAGGTGAAGCTTTCTTT; CDR3aa: CASRSGTGGTGEAFF
j_gene: TRBJ1-2; d_gene: -; v_gene: TRBV9; abundance: -; CDR3nt: TGTGCCAGCAGCGTAGAGGGGTGGTTTGGATTGGATGGCTACACCTTC; CDR3aa: CASSVEGWFGLDGYTF
j_gene: TRBJ2-6; d_gene: TRBD2; v_gene: TRBV7-3; abundance: -; CDR3nt: TGTGCCAGCAGCTTATCCCTGCTAGCGGGAGGGCCCGGGCCTGGGGCCAACGTCCTGACTTTC; CDR3aa: CASSLSLLAGGPGPGANVLTF
j_gene: TRBJ1-3; d_gene: -; v_gene: TRBV21-1; abundance: -; CDR3nt: TGTGCCGGCACTCACCAATCCGAGGGAAACACCATATATTTT; CDR3aa: CAGTHQSEGNTIYF
j_gene: TRBJ2-5; d_gene: TRBD1; v_gene: TRBV7-2; abundance: once; CDR3nt: TGTGCCAGCAGCTTATTGGGACAGGCCCTTGAGACCCAGTACTTC; CDR3aa: CASSLLGQALETQYF
j_gene: TRBJ2-3; d_gene: -; v_gene: TRBV13; abundance: -; CDR3nt: TGTGCCAGCAGCAAGGACGGGATTCGTCTAGGAGATACGCAGTATTTT; CDR3aa: CASSKDGIRLGDTQYF
j_gene: TRBJ1-6; d_gene: TRBD1; v_gene: TRBV5-1; abundance: -; CDR3nt: TGCGCCAGCAGCGGGGACAGAGTTAATTCACCCCTCCACTTT; CDR3aa: CASSGDRVNSPLHF
j_gene: TRBJ1-2; d_gene: -; v_gene: TRBV6-6; abundance: -; CDR3nt: TGTGCCAGCAGTTACGCTGGGCAGGGGATTCCCTTC; CDR3aa: CASSYAGQGIPF
j_gene: TRBJ1-1; d_gene: -; v_gene: TRBV28; abundance: -; CDR3nt: TGTGCCAGCAGTTCCGCCGGTGAAGCTTTCTTT; CDR3aa: CASSSAGEAFF
j_gene: TRBJ2-5; d_gene: -; v_gene: TRBV28; abundance: -; CDR3nt: TGTGCCAGCAGCCGAGACAGGAGACAAGAGACCCAGTACTTC; CDR3aa: CASSRDRRQETQYF